This entry features one T cell receptor beta chain sequence. Its antigen is still unknown. These data are taken from a study of T cells in Graves' hyperthyroidism and ophthalmopathy. General study results and limits: In the blood, most expanded thyroid clonotypes above 0.001 appeared as well.

Each patient was aged 18 to 65 and had newly diagnosed hyperthyroidism of under 2 months' duration. Any patient presenting with uncontrolled infection, other autoimmune disease, pregnancy or lactation was left out. Based on clinical symptoms, serum thyroxine and TRAb, thyroid ultrasound and orbital computed tomography, diagnoses were reached. Germline V gives CDR1 SNHLY, CDR2 FYNNEI. V shed 4 bases and J 10 bases; nucleotides not matched to a gene: 12. The CDR3 sequence is 16 residues long. Amplification yielded TCR beta CDR3 regions, with RNA transcripts as the source. With the HTBI primer set, the TCR CDR3 went through a first round of RT-PCR. Via MiXCR, TCRdb re-called the multiplex PCR reads, giving one row per CDR3 protein. Here the sample spans about 98,000 distinct CDR3 sequences, 35% to 45% being singletons.

The receptor's source is a woman aged 25-40 years with Graves' hyperthyroidism. The genes are TRBV2 and TRBJ1-6; 8 nucleotides match TRBD1. The sequencing sample was made of peripheral blood or thyroid tissue (not recorded which). The CDR3 loop is CASSARAQGEHSPLHF. Written as DNA, the CDR3 is TGTGCCAGCAGTGCTAGAGCACAGGGGGAGCACTCACCCCTCCACTTT.